Each of the 7 T cell receptor beta chains below was sequenced from the same sample in a study of shared clonotypes between healthy human individuals (dated by TCRdb to 2020 to 2021). The method behind the library was the immunoSEQ multiplex PCR assay. The table comes from immuneACCESS by way of TCRdb, which keeps in-frame sequences with V and J called. Part of the clones is missing from these tables; in studies checked, under half for an unresolved V gene and the rest for unknown reasons. The table for this sample lists 300,000 to 400,000 clones; around two thirds of them were counted only once. The ten most abundant clones make up 10% of the sample. Sequences were obtained from memory CD4+ T cells sorted from blood. What the cell subset or site label conveys for this sample: CD45RA-negative fraction. The receptors shown here come from a man younger than 40 in good health.

This sequence joins TRBV11-2 and TRBJ1-5; TRBD1 is a possible D gene (6 bases). V was shortened by 6 bases and J by 2 bases, with 11 bases between the two germline ends. The germline CDR1 and CDR2 sequences are SGHAT and FQNNGV. The CDR3 runs to 14 residues. CDR3 amino acids: CASSYRVGNQPQHF. The CDR3 DNA follows: TGTGCCAGCAGTTACAGGGTAGGCAATCAGCCCCAGCATTTT.

The chain combines TRBV5-5 with TRBJ1-4, with D maybe TRBD1 (5 bases). Trimming stripped 5 bases from V and 7 bases from J, with 9 bases between. The CDR3 extends over 12 amino acids. Germline values: CDR1 SGHKS, CDR2 YYEKEE (reference sequence). CDR3 protein: CASRAGIEKLFF. CDR3 sequence (DNA): TGTGCCAGCAGGGCAGGGATTGAAAAACTGTTTTTT.

The chain carries TRBV14 and TRBJ2-1, with D perhaps TRBD1 or TRBD2 (5 bases each). The CDR3 sequence is 13 residues long. The V end lost 1 base, the J end lost 10 bases, and 11 bases lay between the germline ends. CDR1 and CDR2 from the germline V gene are SGHDN and FVKESK. Here the CDR3 DNA reads TGTGCCAGCAGCCAAGTACTCGGGGCGGAGCAGTTCTTC. Encoded protein: CASSQVLGAEQFF.

J is TRBJ1-4 and V is TRBV27; D remains ambiguous. From germline, CDR1 is MNHEY and CDR2 SMNVEV (reference sequence). This CDR3 is built from 15 residues. V lost 5 bases and J lost 0, with 10 bases in between. The CDR3 reads CASSPLKATNEKLFF. The CDR3 DNA follows: TGTGCCAGCAGTCCCCTCAAGGCAACTAATGAAAAACTGTTTTTT.

The chain has TRBV27 and TRBJ2-3; D is uncertain. CDR1 MNHEY and CDR2 SMNVEV come from the germline V gene (reference sequence). Trimming cost V 1 base and J 1 base, with 15 bases left between them. This CDR3 is built from 17 residues. The DNA for the CDR3 is TGTGCCAGCAGTTTATTGCGCTCGGGCGGCCGCACAGATACGCAGTATTTT. Amino acid sequence: CASSLLRSGGRTDTQYF.

As to this clone: This same CDR3 is encoded by further DNA sequences in the sample. CDR3 amino acids: CASSPLSNEQFF. CDR3 bases: TGTGCCAGCTCACCCTTAAGCAATGAGCAGTTCTTC. V gene TRBV18 combines with J gene TRBJ2-1; no firm D call. Looked up from germline, CDR1 is KGHSH and CDR2 is LQKENI. This CDR3 comprises 12 residues. Trimming took off 3 bases at V and 6 bases at J, with 6 bases between the two ends. Supplemented by reference TRBV18 and TRBJ2-1, the full variable domain reads NAGVMQNPRHLVRRRGQEARLRCSPMKGHSHVYWYRQLPEEGLKFMVYLQKENIIDESGMPKERFSAEFPKEGPSILRIQQVVRGDSAAYFCASSPLSNEQFFGPGTRLTVL.

This clone came up many times. The chain couples TRBV2 to TRBJ2-5; TRBD2 matches 11 bases. CDR1 SNHLY and CDR2 FYNNEI come from the germline V gene. With 9 bases clipped from V and 9 bases from J, the junction kept 18 bases outside the gene matches. The CDR3 has 16 residues. CDR3 residues: CARGTSGRGAAGAQYF. CDR3 DNA sequence: TGTGCCAGAGGAACTAGCGGGAGAGGAGCAGCGGGGGCCCAGTACTTC.